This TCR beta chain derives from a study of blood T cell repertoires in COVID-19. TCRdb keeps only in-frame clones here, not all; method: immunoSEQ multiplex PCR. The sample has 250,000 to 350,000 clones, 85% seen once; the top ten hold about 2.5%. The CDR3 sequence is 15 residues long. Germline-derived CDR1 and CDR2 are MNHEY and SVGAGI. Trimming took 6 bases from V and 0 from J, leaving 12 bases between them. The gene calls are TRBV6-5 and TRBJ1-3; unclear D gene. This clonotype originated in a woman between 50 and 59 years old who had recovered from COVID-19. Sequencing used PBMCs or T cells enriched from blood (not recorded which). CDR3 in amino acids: CASRPERASGNTIYF. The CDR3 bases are TGTGCCAGCAGACCCGAGAGAGCCTCTGGAAACACCATATATTTT.